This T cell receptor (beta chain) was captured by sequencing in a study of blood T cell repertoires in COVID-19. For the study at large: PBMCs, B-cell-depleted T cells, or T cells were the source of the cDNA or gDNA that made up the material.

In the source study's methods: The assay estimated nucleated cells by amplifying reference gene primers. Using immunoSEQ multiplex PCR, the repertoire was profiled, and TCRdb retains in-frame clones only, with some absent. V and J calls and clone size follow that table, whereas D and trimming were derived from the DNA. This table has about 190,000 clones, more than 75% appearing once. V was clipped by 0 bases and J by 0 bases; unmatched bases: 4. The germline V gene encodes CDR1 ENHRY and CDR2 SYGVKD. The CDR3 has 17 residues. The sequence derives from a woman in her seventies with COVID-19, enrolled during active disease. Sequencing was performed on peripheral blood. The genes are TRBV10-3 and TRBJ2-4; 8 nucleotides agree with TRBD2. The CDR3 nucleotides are TGTGCCATCAGTGAGTCCTTAGCGGGACTAGCCAAAAACATTCAGTACTTC. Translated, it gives CAISESLAGLAKNIQYF.